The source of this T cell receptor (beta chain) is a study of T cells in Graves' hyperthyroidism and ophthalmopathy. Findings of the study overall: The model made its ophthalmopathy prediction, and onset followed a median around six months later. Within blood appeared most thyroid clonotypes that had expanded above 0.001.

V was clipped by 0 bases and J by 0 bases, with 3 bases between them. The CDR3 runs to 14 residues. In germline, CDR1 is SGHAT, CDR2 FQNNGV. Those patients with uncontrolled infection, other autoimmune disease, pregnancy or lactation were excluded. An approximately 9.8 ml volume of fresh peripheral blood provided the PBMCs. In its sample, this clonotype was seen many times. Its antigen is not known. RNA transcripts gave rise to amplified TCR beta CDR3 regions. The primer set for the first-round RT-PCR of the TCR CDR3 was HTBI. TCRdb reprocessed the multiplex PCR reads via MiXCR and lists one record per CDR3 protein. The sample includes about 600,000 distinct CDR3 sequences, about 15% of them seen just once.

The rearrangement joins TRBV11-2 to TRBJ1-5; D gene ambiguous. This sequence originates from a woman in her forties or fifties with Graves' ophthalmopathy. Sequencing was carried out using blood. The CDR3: CASSLDNSNQPQHF. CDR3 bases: TGTGCCAGCAGCTTAGACAATAGCAATCAGCCCCAGCATTTT. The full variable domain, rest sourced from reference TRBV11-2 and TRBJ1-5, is EAGVAQSPRYKIIEKRQSVAFWCNPISGHATLYWYQQILGQGPKLLIQFQNNGVVDDSQLPKDRFSAERLKGVDSTLKIQPAKLEDSAVYLCASSLDNSNQPQHFGDGTRLSIL.